The sequence of this T cell receptor beta chain was determined in a study of long-term antiretroviral therapy in people with HIV. With 5 bases removed from V and 8 bases from J, the gap between germline ends came to 21 bases. CDR1 and CDR2 from the germline V gene are MNHEY and SVGAGI. The CDR3 totals 15 residues. It was version v3.0 of the immunoSEQ assay that was run at survey level. Sequencing was performed with immunoSEQ multiplex PCR; in TCRdb, only in-frame clones are kept and a portion is missing. Of about 30,000 clones listed, about nine tenths are singletons. The chain carries TRBV6-5 and TRBJ1-2; D is uncertain. Sequenced here: unsorted PBMCs, sampled 3.2 years before starting antiretroviral therapy. The receptor was isolated from a man aged 50-59 years with HIV. CDR3 coding DNA: TGTGCCAGCAGTACCCTCCGGAGGTCTTTAGGGGGCTACACCTTC. Its protein is CASSTLRRSLGGYTF.